A single sample is the source of the 12 T cell receptor beta chains below, sequenced in a study of T cell responses to AZD1222 COVID-19 vaccine. Sequencing was performed with immunoSEQ multiplex PCR; in TCRdb, only in-frame clones are kept and a portion is missing. The data show fewer than 90,000 clones, approximately 86% seen once. The material sequenced was peripheral blood, taken 28 days after the second AZD1222 dose. The receptor source for this set is an adult who received the AZD1222 COVID-19 vaccine.

A few counts support this clone. CDR3 nucleotide sequence: TGCAGTGCTAGTTCCGGAGGACTAGCGGGGTACAATGAGCAGTTCTTC. Translation: CSASSGGLAGYNEQFF. V is TRBV20-1 and J is TRBJ2-1; 12 bases are shared with TRBD2. The J segment lost 4 bases and the V segment lost 3 bases, leaving 7 bases of the junction unmatched. The germline gives CDR1 DFQATT, CDR2 SNEGSKA (reference sequence). The CDR3 runs to 16 residues.

The V and J genes are TRBV7-9 and TRBJ1-4, with TRBD1 identical over 8 bases. Germline V CDR1 and CDR2: SEHNR, FQNEAQ (reference sequence). CDR3 size: 14 residues. V dropped 5 bases and J dropped 8; count of bases not matched to a gene: 7. The CDR3 here is CASSQGQGWEKLFF. For the CDR3, the DNA is TGTGCCAGCAGCCAAGGACAGGGTTGGGAAAAACTGTTTTTT. The whole variable domain, remainder taken from reference TRBV7-9 and TRBJ1-4, is DTGVSQNPRHKITKRGQNVTFRCDPISEHNRLYWYRQTLGQGPEFLTYFQNEAQLEKSRLLSDRFSAERPKGSFSTLEIQRTEQGDSAMYLCASSQGQGWEKLFFGSGTQLSVL.

The chain combines TRBV5-1 with TRBJ2-3, with 10 bases that match TRBD2. The CDR3 sequence is 16 residues long. V lost 3 bases and J lost 3; bases outside the gene matches: 7. Germline lookup yields CDR1 SGHRS and CDR2 YFSETQ. The CDR3 DNA sequence: TGCGCCAGCAGCTATTCTAGCGGGAGTGGTACAGATACGCAGTATTTT. Protein product: CASSYSSGSGTDTQYF.

This clone came up a few times. V is TRBV28 and J is TRBJ2-2, with 10 bases that match TRBD2. Trimming at V came to 4 bases and at J to 6 bases, leaving 5 bases not matched to a gene. This CDR3 is 15 amino acids long. The germline V gene encodes CDR1 MDHEN and CDR2 SYDVKM. The CDR3 loop reads CASSSLAGDSGELFF. The CDR3 nucleotides read TGTGCCAGCAGTTCCCTAGCGGGAGATTCCGGGGAGCTGTTTTTT.

The rearrangement uses TRBV7-2 and TRBJ2-7, with TRBD2 matching over 14 bases. Germline V gene sequence: CDR1 SGHTA, CDR2 FQGNSA. The V and J ends lost 5 bases and 1 base, in that order; junction bases with no gene match: 7. The CDR3 runs 17 residues. As DNA, the CDR3 is TGTGCCAGCAGCCCAGGGACTAGCGGGAGTCTTTCCTACGAGCAGTACTTC. Its protein is CASSPGTSGSLSYEQYF.

This sequence joins TRBV6-5 and TRBJ2-7, with D tentatively TRBD1 (6 bases). The CDR3 has 14 amino acids. The germline CDR1 and CDR2 sequences are MNHEY and SVGAGI. V was clipped by 7 bases and J by 2 bases, with 15 bases between them. In DNA, the CDR3 is TGTGCCAGCACTCCTCGGGACATCGCCTACGAGCAGTACTTC. Protein product: CASTPRDIAYEQYF.

This clone was recorded only once. The CDR3 DNA reads as TGTGCCAGCAGTGGGGGACGGGGGAATCAGCCCCAGCATTTT. As protein: CASSGGRGNQPQHF. The V call is TRBV2, the J call TRBJ1-5, with D perhaps TRBD1 (5 bases). Looked up from germline, CDR1 is SNHLY and CDR2 is FYNNEI. Trimming pared 4 bases from V and 4 bases from J, leaving 11 bases between. This CDR3 spans 14 amino acids.

The chain employs TRBV27 and TRBJ2-1, with 9 bases fitting TRBD1. This CDR3 comprises 15 residues. Germline assignment: CDR1 MNHEY and CDR2 SMNVEV (reference sequence). Losses at the gene ends were 3 bases for V and 6 bases for J; bases not matched to a gene: 6. Here the CDR3 DNA reads TGTGCCAGCAGTTTGGGGACAGGGATTGTCAATGAGCAGTTCTTC. Translation: CASSLGTGIVNEQFF.

Concerning this clone: Germline and junction disagree at one end, which may indicate a read error. V and J are TRBV29-1 and TRBJ2-2; D uncertain. Germline CDR1 is SQVTM and CDR2 is ANQGSEA. The length of the CDR3 is 15 residues. CDR3 sequence: CSVQQGAANAGELFF. The CDR3 DNA reads TGCAGCGTTCAACAAGGCGCAGCGAACGCCGGGGAGCTGTTTTTT.

The J gene is TRBJ2-7, the V gene TRBV6-5; weak D call: TRBD2 (5 bases). The germline V gene has CDR1 MNHEY and CDR2 SVGAGI. This CDR3 has 14 residues. Trimming shortened V by 2 bases and J by 6 bases, and 14 bases separated the two germline ends. The CDR3 loop reads CASSYRGLTGEQYF. Written as DNA, the CDR3 is TGTGCCAGCAGTTACCGAGGGCTTACGGGCGAGCAGTACTTC.

V gene TRBV3-1 (or the pseudogene TRBV3-2) combines with J gene TRBJ2-5; 7 positions match TRBD2. The CDR3 totals 13 residues. V lost 4 bases and J lost 3; bases outside the gene matches: 2. Germline V gives CDR1 LGHDT, CDR2 YNNKEL (reference sequence). CDR3 protein: CASSRGGEETQYF. Written as DNA, the CDR3 is TGTGCCAGCAGCCGGGGGGGGGAAGAGACCCAGTACTTC.

J is TRBJ2-5 and V is TRBV7-2; possibly TRBD1 for D (6 bases). Germline CDR1 reads SGHTA; CDR2 reads FQGNSA. Trimming left V 5 bases short and J 5 bases short, with 12 bases between. The CDR3 covers 13 residues. The CDR3 DNA follows: TGTGCCAGCAGCCCTACAAGGGGGGAGACCCAGTACTTC. The encoded protein is CASSPTRGETQYF.